This TCR beta chain was obtained from a study of control samples from healthy donors and cancer patients. TCRdb keeps only in-frame clones here, not all; method: immunoSEQ multiplex PCR. Among fewer than 200,000 clones, almost 90% were seen once, and the ten largest hold 4% to 6%. V lost 4 bases and J lost 1, with 19 bases in between. Germline CDR1 KGHDR, CDR2 SFDVKD. CDR3 length equals 17 residues. This clonotype was sampled from a woman in her twenties or thirties in good health. The sequencing input was blood. The chain recombines TRBV24-1 with TRBJ2-7; D possibly uses TRBD1 or TRBD2 (5 bases each). CDR3 nucleotide sequence: TGTGCCACCAGTGACCCCGGGACCCCATTTACATCCTACGAGCAGTACGTC. As protein: CATSDPGTPFTSYEQYV.